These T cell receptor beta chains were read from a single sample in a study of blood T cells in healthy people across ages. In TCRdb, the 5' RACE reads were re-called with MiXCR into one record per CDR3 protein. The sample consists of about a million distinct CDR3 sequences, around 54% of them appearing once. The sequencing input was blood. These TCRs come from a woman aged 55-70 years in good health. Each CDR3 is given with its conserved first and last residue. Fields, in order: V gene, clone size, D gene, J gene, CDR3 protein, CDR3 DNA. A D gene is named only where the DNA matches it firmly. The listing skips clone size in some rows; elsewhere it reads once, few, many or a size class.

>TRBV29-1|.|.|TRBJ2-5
CSVEAFSEQYF
TGCAGCGTTGAAGCGTTTAGTGAGCAGTACTTC
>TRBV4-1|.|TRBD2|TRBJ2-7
CASSHRTSGTYEQYF
TGCGCCAGCAGCCACCGGACTAGCGGTACCTACGAGCAGTACTTC
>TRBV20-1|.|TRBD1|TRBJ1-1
CSAETGVGDPEAFF
TGCAGTGCTGAGACAGGGGTGGGGGACCCTGAAGCTTTCTTT
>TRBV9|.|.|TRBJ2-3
CASSVVTTSTDTQYF
TGTGCCAGCAGCGTAGTAACAACTAGCACAGATACGCAGTATTTT
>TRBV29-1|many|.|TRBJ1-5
CSAVGTNANQPQHF
TGCAGCGCCGTCGGGACAAATGCTAATCAGCCCCAGCATTTT
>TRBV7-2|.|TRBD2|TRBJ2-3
CASSYSGRVPSTDTQYF
TGTGCCAGCAGCTATAGCGGGAGGGTCCCTAGCACAGATACGCAGTATTTT
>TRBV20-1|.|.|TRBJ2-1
CSARGSVERFF
TGCAGTGCTAGAGGGAGCGTTGAGCGGTTCTTC
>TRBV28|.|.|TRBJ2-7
CASSLPGDYEQYF
TGTGCCAGCAGTTTGCCCGGGGACTACGAGCAGTACTTC
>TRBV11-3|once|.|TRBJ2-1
CASSSRGPYNEQFF
TGTGCCAGCAGCTCCAGGGGACCCTACAATGAGCAGTTCTTC
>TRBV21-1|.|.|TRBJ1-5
CASILFRITGDQPQHF
TGTGCCAGCATTCTTTTTAGGATAACAGGGGATCAGCCCCAGCATTTT
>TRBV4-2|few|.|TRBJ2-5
CASSQVAIKETQYF
TGTGCCAGCAGCCAAGTGGCTATTAAAGAGACCCAGTACTTC
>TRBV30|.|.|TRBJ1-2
CAWSVLGMGYGYTF
TGTGCCTGGAGTGTACTGGGCATGGGCTATGGCTACACCTTC
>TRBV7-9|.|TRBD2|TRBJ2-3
CASSRLYAGGTDTQYF
TGTGCCAGCAGTAGGCTGTACGCGGGAGGTACAGATACGCAGTATTTT
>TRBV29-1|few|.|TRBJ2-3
CSAKGGGTDTQYF
TGCAGCGCCAAAGGGGGAGGCACAGATACGCAGTATTTT
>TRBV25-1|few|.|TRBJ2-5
CASSSAGYETQYF
TGTGCCAGCAGTTCGGCAGGGTATGAGACCCAGTACTTC
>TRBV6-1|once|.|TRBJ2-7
CASRDRDFSYEQYF
TGTGCCAGCAGAGACCGGGACTTCTCCTACGAGCAGTACTTC
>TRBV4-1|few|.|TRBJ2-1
CASTLGGDYNEQFF
TGCGCTAGCACCCTAGGGGGAGACTACAATGAGCAGTTCTTC
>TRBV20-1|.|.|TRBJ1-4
CSAPKSRTAGEKLFF
TGCAGTGCCCCCAAAAGTAGAACAGCAGGGGAAAAACTGTTTTTT
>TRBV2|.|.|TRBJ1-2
CASSEVAANYGYTF
TGTGCCAGCAGTGAAGTGGCGGCTAACTATGGCTACACCTTC
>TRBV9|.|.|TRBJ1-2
CASSSPTRQTLYTF
TGTGCCAGCAGCTCCCCCACCAGACAGACCCTCTACACCTTC
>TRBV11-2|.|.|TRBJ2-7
CASSLGRYSYEQYF
TGTGCCAGCAGCTTAGGACGGTACAGCTACGAGCAGTACTTC